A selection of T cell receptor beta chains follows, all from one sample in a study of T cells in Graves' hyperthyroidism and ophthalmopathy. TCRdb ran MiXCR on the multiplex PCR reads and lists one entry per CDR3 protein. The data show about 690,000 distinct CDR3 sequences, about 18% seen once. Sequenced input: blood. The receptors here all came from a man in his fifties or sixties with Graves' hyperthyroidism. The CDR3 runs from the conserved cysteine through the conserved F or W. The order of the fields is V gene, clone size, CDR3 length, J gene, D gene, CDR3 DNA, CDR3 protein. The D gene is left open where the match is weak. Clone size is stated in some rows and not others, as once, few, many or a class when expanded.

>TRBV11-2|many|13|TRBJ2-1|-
TGTGCCAGCAGACGGAACGCGGACAATGAGCAGTTCTTC
CASRRNADNEQFF
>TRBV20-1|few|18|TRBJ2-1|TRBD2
TGCAGTGCTAGAGCATTGTTACAGGCTAGCGGGATCTACAATGAGCAGTTCTTC
CSARALLQASGIYNEQFF
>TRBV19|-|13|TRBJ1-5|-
TGTGCCAGTAGGGCCCCGACGGATCAGCCCCAGCATTTT
CASRAPTDQPQHF
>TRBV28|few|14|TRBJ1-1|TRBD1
TGTGCCAGCAGCCCGACAGGGGCTATCACTGAAGCTTTCTTT
CASSPTGAITEAFF
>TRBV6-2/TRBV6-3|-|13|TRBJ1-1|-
TGTGCCAGCAGTTACCGCGTGAACACTGAAGCTTTCTTT
CASSYRVNTEAFF
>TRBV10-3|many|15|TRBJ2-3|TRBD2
TGTGCCATCAGTGTACCTGGACTAGTAACAGATACGCAGTATTTT
CAISVPGLVTDTQYF
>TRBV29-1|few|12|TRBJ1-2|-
TGCAGCACCCCAAGAGACTGGGGGGGCTACACCTTC
CSTPRDWGGYTF
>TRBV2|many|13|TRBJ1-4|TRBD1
TGTGCCAGCGGGACAGGGCCTAATGAAAAACTGTTTTTT
CASGTGPNEKLFF
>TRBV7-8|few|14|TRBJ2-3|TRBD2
TGTGCCAGCAGGGTGGGAGCGGGAACAGATACGCAGTATTTT
CASRVGAGTDTQYF
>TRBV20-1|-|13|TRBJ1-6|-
TGCAGTGCTGCCCCCCGATATAATTCACCCCTCCACTTT
CSAAPRYNSPLHF
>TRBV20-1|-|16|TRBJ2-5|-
TGCAGTGCTTCCCCCGTCGACAGAGGCCCCCAAGAGACCCAGTACTTC
CSASPVDRGPQETQYF
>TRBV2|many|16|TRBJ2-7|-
TGTGCCAGCAGTGAAGAGTTGGTAGGGATCCAGGAGGAGCAGTACTTC
CASSEELVGIQEEQYF
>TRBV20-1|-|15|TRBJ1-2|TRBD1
TGCAGTGCCGACGGGACAGCGGGGGTAGGTAATGGCTACACCTTC
CSADGTAGVGNGYTF
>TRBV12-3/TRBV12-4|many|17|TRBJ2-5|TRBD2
TGTGCCAGCAGTTTAGGGCGGGGGGGGGTTGAGGAAGAGACCCAGTACTTC
CASSLGRGGVEEETQYF
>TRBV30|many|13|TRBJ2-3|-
TGTGCCTGGTCGGCAGGGAATACAGATACGCAGTATTTT
CAWSAGNTDTQYF
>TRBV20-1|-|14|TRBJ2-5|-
TGCAGTGCTAGAAACGGGAGAGAGGTAAAGACCCAGTACTTC
CSARNGREVKTQYF
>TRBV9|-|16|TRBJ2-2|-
TGTGCCAGCAGCGTAAGAGAGGGGACCGCGGCCGGGGAGCTGTTTTTT
CASSVREGTAAGELFF
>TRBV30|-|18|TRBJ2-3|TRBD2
TGTGCCTGGAGTGGCACTAGCGGGAGTTGGCGTAGAGCAGATACGCAGTATTTT
CAWSGTSGSWRRADTQYF
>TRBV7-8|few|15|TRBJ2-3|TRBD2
TGTGCCAGCAGCTTAGAGTCGCGGGAGTCAGATACGCAGTATTTT
CASSLESRESDTQYF
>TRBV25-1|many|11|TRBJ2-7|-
TGTGCCAGCAGTGAATTACACGAGCAGTACTTC
CASSELHEQYF
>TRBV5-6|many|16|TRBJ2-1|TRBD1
TGTGCCAGCAGCTTCACCTGGGACAGGGGCTACAATGAGCAGTTCTTC
CASSFTWDRGYNEQFF
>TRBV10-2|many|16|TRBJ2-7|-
TGCGCCAGCATGATTGAGGTAGCCTCATGGGGGAACGAGCAGTACTTC
CASMIEVASWGNEQYF
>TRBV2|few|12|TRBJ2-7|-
TGTGCCAGCAGAAACGGGGGCCGGGAGCAGTACTTC
CASRNGGREQYF
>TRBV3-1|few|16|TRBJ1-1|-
TGTGCCAGCAGCCAAGAGGGCGTGGCAGGGTTCACTGAAGCTTTCTTT
CASSQEGVAGFTEAFF
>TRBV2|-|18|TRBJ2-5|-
TGTGCCAGCTATGTACCATTCGCGGGATGCCTGAGGGAAGAGACCCAGTACTTC
CASYVPFAGCLREETQYF
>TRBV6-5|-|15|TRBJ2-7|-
TGTGCCAGCAGTTACTCGAGGGGGACTACCTACGAGCAGTACTTC
CASSYSRGTTYEQYF
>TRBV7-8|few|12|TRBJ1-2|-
TGTGCCAGCAGCCTGTTGCTCTATGGCTACACCTTC
CASSLLLYGYTF
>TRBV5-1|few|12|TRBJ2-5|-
TGCGCCAGCAACAACTGGGGAGAGACCCAGTACTTC
CASNNWGETQYF
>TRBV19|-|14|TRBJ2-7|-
TGTGCCAGTAGTACAACCGGGACCCTCTACGAGCAGTACTTC
CASSTTGTLYEQYF
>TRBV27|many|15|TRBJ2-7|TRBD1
TGTGCCAGCAGCCGCCCCCGGACAGGGCGGAACGAGCAGTACTTC
CASSRPRTGRNEQYF
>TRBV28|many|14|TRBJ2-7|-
TGTGCCAGCAGCTTCGGATCCCTCTCCTACGAGCAGTACTTC
CASSFGSLSYEQYF
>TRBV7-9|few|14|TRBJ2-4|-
TGTGCCAGCAGCTTAGCGGATTTGTTAAACATTCAGTACTTC
CASSLADLLNIQYF
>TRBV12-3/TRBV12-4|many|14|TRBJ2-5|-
TGTGCCAGCAGTCTACCCTACAGGGAAGAGACCCAGTACTTC
CASSLPYREETQYF
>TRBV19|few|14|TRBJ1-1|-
TGTGCCAGTACTCTAGGGGGGGCGTACACTGAAGCTTTCTTT
CASTLGGAYTEAFF
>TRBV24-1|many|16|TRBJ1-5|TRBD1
TGTGCCACCAGTGATAACAGAGGGACAGTAAGGCAGCCCCAGCATTTT
CATSDNRGTVRQPQHF
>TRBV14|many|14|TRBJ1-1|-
TGTGCCAGCAGCTATTACTCCGGTAACCCTGAAGCTTTCTTT
CASSYYSGNPEAFF